The 17 T cell receptor beta chains below come from one sample, sequenced in a study of cytomegalovirus exposure and HLA in healthy donors (dated by TCRdb to about 2017). The library was produced with the immunoSEQ multiplex PCR assay. The multiplex PCR relied on a mix of 60 forward primers for TCR Vbeta segments and 13 reverse primers for TCR Jbeta segments. TCRdb holds this immuneACCESS table with in-frame rearrangements only. Some clones are missing; in checked studies, unresolved V genes explain under half, and the rest has no known cause. This sample lists about 160,000 clones; approximately 84% were detected once. The top ten hold under 5% of the sample. Sequenced: PBMCs. These TCRs come from a woman in her 50s in good health and CMV-seropositive.

The V gene is TRBV5-1, the J gene TRBJ2-7; D is unresolved. CDR1 and CDR2 from the germline V gene are SGHRS and YFSETQ. This CDR3 contains 16 residues. V lost 0 bases, J lost 2 bases, and 15 bases lay in between. CDR3 sequence (DNA): TGCGCCAGCAGCTTGGTTTGGCAGGCAGGAACCTACGAGCAGTACTTC. Protein product: CASSLVWQAGTYEQYF.

The rearrangement joins TRBV4-2 to TRBJ2-1, with TRBD2 matching over 10 bases. V lost 0 bases to trimming and J lost 0 bases; unmatched junction nucleotides: 5. The length of the CDR3 is 18 residues. In germline, CDR1 is LGHNA, CDR2 YNFKEQ. The CDR3 loop reads CASSQDRSGGGSYNEQFF. The CDR3 DNA sequence: TGTGCCAGCAGCCAAGATAGAAGCGGGGGGGGCTCCTACAATGAGCAGTTCTTC.

The chain links TRBV5-1 to TRBJ2-7; perhaps TRBD2 as D (5 bases). Germline CDR1 is SGHRS and CDR2 is YFSETQ. Trimming pared 4 bases from V and 6 bases from J, leaving 32 bases between. The CDR3 totals 19 residues. CDR3: CASSRGNGVFRAQVGEQYF. CDR3 coding DNA: TGCGCCAGCAGCAGAGGGAACGGGGTTTTTCGGGCCCAAGTGGGCGAGCAGTACTTC.

The V call is TRBV7-6, the J call TRBJ2-5; TRBD2 matches 11 bases. The CDR3 runs to 14 residues. From germline, CDR1 is SGHVS and CDR2 FNYEAQ. After removal of 5 bases from V and 2 bases from J, the junction contained 1 base not matched to a gene. The CDR3 region has the DNA TGTGCCAGCAGCCGACTAGCGGGGCAAGAGACCCAGTACTTC. It translates to CASSRLAGQETQYF.

The V and J genes are TRBV5-5 and TRBJ1-3, with 7 bases matching TRBD1. The ends lost 0 bases at V and 8 bases at J; junction bases unmatched: 2. The CDR3 sequence is 13 residues long. Germline values: CDR1 SGHKS, CDR2 YYEKEE (reference sequence). The CDR3 sequence: CASSLEGADTIYF. The CDR3 nucleotides read TGTGCCAGCAGCTTGGAGGGGGCGGACACCATATATTTT. The full variable domain, rest sourced from reference TRBV5-5 and TRBJ1-3, is DAGVTQSPTHLIKTRGQQVTLRCSPISGHKSVSWYQQVLGQGPQFIFQYYEKEERGRGNFPDRFSARQFPNYSSELNVNALLLGDSALYLCASSLEGADTIYFGEGSWLTVV.

This clone was counted once. The CDR3 region is CASSWDNGNTGELFF. The CDR3 DNA follows: TGCGCCAGCAGCTGGGACAATGGTAACACCGGGGAGCTGTTTTTT. V usage is TRBV5-1 and J usage is TRBJ2-2, with D possibly matching TRBD1 (6 bases). Germline CDR1 is SGHRS and CDR2 is YFSETQ. CDR3 length equals 15 residues. The germline V and J ends were trimmed by 3 bases and 2 bases, with 11 bases remaining between them.

The gene calls are TRBV4-3 and TRBJ2-1; 16 positions match TRBD2. The CDR3 sequence is 17 residues long. The germline gives CDR1 LGHNA, CDR2 YSLEER. V trimming: 0 bases; J trimming: 9 bases; junction bases outside the gene matches: 5. The DNA for the CDR3 is TGCGCCAGCAGCCAAGATCTAGGGACTAGCGGGAGGGGTGAGCAGTTCTTC. It encodes CASSQDLGTSGRGEQFF.

V is TRBV21-1 and J is TRBJ1-5; the table's D call of TRBD1 was not tested on the DNA. TRBV21-1 is termed a pseudogene. This CDR3 spans 15 amino acids. The CDR3: CASSKVGQGDQPQHF. CDR3 nucleotides: TGTGCCAGCAGCAAGGTCGGGCAGGGGGATCAGCCCCAGCATTTT.

V and J are TRBV7-2 and TRBJ2-5, with D perhaps matching TRBD1 (7 bases). V lost 3 bases, J lost 1 base, and 15 bases lay in between. Germline-derived CDR1 and CDR2 are SGHTA and FQGNSA. The CDR3 runs to 16 residues. CDR3 in DNA: TGTGCCAGCAGCTTCCCGCGGGGACAGACCCAAGAGACCCAGTACTTC. Translation: CASSFPRGQTQETQYF.

The rearrangement links TRBV4-3 to TRBJ2-3; tentatively, D is TRBD1 (5 bases). This CDR3 comprises 17 residues. Germline lookup yields CDR1 LGHNA and CDR2 YSLEER. Trimming took 0 bases from V and 6 from J, leaving 19 bases between them. For the CDR3, the DNA is TGCGCCAGCAGCCAAGAGGTGGCGGTACAGGTTGTGGATACGCAGTATTTT. It encodes CASSQEVAVQVVDTQYF.

This clone was recorded a few times. The chain uses TRBV11-3 and TRBJ2-1; D not certain. V was trimmed by 0 bases and J by 8 bases, leaving 8 bases between them. This CDR3 is built from 13 residues. Germline V gene sequence: CDR1 SGHNT, CDR2 YENEEA. CDR3 DNA: TGTGCCAGCAGCTTAGATCAGTTGGATGAGCAGTTCTTC. It is translated as CASSLDQLDEQFF.

Concerning this clone: The junction differs from germline at one of its ends, possibly a read error. The V gene is TRBV20-1, the J gene TRBJ1-2, with D uncertain. The CDR3 runs to 10 residues. Germline CDR1 is DFQATT and CDR2 is SNEGSKA (reference sequence). The DNA of the CDR3 is TGCGGTGCCTTGGTCGGTGGCTACACCTTC. Translated: CGALVGGYTF.

This clone occurred a few times. The chain links TRBV10-3 to TRBJ2-5, with D possibly being TRBD1 (5 bases). The J call may not be correct, given that the DNA end is closer to TRBJ2-7. The CDR3 is 13 amino acids. The germline V gene encodes CDR1 ENHRY and CDR2 SYGVKD. The CDR3 coding sequence is TGTGCCATCAGTGAGTCTAGGGGTGACGAGCAGTACTTC. It is translated as CAISESRGDEQYF.

CDR3 in DNA: TGCGCCAGCAGCGACACCCAACCCAATGAGCAGTTCTTC. It translates to CASSDTQPNEQFF. V usage is TRBV5-1 and J usage is TRBJ2-1; D is undetermined. V was trimmed by 4 bases and J by 6 bases, leaving 11 bases between them. Germline CDR1 and CDR2: SGHRS and YFSETQ. The CDR3 loop spans 13 amino acids.

The chain has TRBV30 and TRBJ1-3; TRBD1 agrees at 7 bases. The CDR3 is 13 residues long. V lost 4 bases, J lost 4 bases, and 4 bases stayed unmatched. Germline V CDR1 and CDR2: GTSNPN, SVGIG (reference sequence). The DNA for the CDR3 is TGTGCCTGGAAATGGACAGGCGGAAACACCATATATTTT. This translates into CAWKWTGGNTIYF.

This clone was seen once. The CDR3 sequence is CASRVQEHYGYTF. The CDR3 DNA reads as TGTGCCAGCAGGGTACAGGAACACTATGGCTACACCTTC. The chain links TRBV6-5 to TRBJ1-2, with D possibly being TRBD1 (5 bases). This CDR3 comprises 13 residues. V gave up 6 bases and J gave up 3 bases, with 11 bases separating them. CDR1 MNHEY and CDR2 SVGAGI come from the germline V gene.

The chain links TRBV20-1 to TRBJ1-2; D is unclear. From germline, CDR1 is DFQATT and CDR2 SNEGSKA (reference sequence). The CDR3 spans 10 residues. Trimming pared 6 bases from V and 7 bases from J, leaving 9 bases between. CDR3 in amino acids: CSALVGGYTF. DNA for the CDR3: TGCAGTGCCTTGGTCGGTGGCTACACCTTC.